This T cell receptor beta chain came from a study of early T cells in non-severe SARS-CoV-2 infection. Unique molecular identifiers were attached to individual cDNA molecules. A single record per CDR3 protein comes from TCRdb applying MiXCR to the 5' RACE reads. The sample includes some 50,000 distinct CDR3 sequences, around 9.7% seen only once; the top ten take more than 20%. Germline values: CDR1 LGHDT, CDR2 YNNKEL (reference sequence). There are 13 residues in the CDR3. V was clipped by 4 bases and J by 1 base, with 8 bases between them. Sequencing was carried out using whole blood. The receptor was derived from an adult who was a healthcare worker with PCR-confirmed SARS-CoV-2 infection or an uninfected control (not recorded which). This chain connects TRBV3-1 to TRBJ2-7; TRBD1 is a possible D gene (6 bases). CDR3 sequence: CASSPGQSYEQYF. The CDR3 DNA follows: TGTGCCAGCAGCCCCGGACAGTCCTACGAGCAGTACTTC.